This TCR beta chain was found in a study of a mutant IDH1 vaccine in newly diagnosed glioma. Details on this clone: Its target is unknown.

Profiled with immunoSEQ multiplex PCR; TCRdb holds only in-frame clones, not every one. The sample has some 130,000 clones, around 77% seen once. The V gene lost 4 bases and the J gene lost 1 base, with 17 bases spanning the gap. CDR1 SQVTM and CDR2 ANQGSEA come from the germline V gene. The CDR3 extends over 17 amino acids. Time point given: week 11, during vaccination. What each vaccine dose contained was 300 ug of mutant IDH1 20-mer peptide, accompanied by topical imiquimod. This sample comprised PBMCs, obtained from a glioma patient whose treatment included an IDH1 peptide vaccine. V gene TRBV29-1 combines with J gene TRBJ2-6, with unresolved D. This clonotype was sampled from a man aged 40-55 years with glioma. This chain's CDR3 is CSVGAGEPGSGANVLTF. The CDR3 region has the DNA TGCAGCGTTGGGGCAGGCGAACCAGGATCTGGGGCCAACGTCCTGACTTTC.